This TCR beta chain was identified in a study of T cells after yellow fever vaccination. TCRdb passed the 5' RACE reads through MiXCR, listing each CDR3 protein once. The table includes 150,000 or so distinct CDR3 sequences, around 7% detected once. The V and J ends lost 6 bases and 4 bases respectively, with 8 bases between them. Germline values: CDR1 MDHEN, CDR2 SYDVKM. This CDR3 spans 12 amino acids. A note on this clonotype: The target antigen is unknown.

General observations from the study: The bulk population could contribute abundant contaminating clonotypes to FACS-sorted repertoires. When the response was secondary, it was weaker but reached its peak faster, day 5 versus 15.

The rearrangement joins TRBV28 to TRBJ2-3; D is undetermined. This receptor was taken from a young man who received the YFV17D yellow fever vaccine. The sequencing used CD4+ T cells sorted from PBMCs, collected more than 4 days after the first yellow fever vaccination. The CDR3 here is CASRGNSDTQYF. As DNA, the CDR3 is TGTGCCAGCAGGGGGAACTCAGATACGCAGTATTTT.